This T cell receptor (beta chain) appears in the sequencing data of a study of human T cells and chemical hapten exposure. The study, taken as a whole, reports: TCRs exceeding 1 in 1000 frequency stayed unchanged with DPC sensitization.

As the library was built, unique molecular identifiers were attached to individual cDNA molecules. TCRdb re-analysed the RACE reads in MiXCR, keeping a single row per CDR3 protein. The table has about 71,000 distinct CDR3 sequences, roughly 9.2% seen once. Time point meaning: patch test 1, 2 weeks after DPC sensitization. This sample's treatment: therapeutic diphenylcyclopropenone sensitization with weekly scalp DPC. This clonotype was recorded many times. Its matching antigen is unknown. The CDR3 covers 15 residues. The V and J ends lost 3 bases and 2 bases respectively, with 11 bases between them. Germline loops: CDR1 LNHDA, CDR2 SQIVND (reference sequence).

This chain joins TRBV19 and TRBJ1-5, with D hard to call. The clonotype was recovered from a woman aged 40 to 49 with alopecia areata. Some clones in this sample may be carry-over from other donors' samples. The sample in question was whole blood, obtained in connection with sensitization to the hapten diphenylcyclopropenone (DPC). Here the CDR3 DNA reads TGTGCCAGTAGTATTTTTTCGGCGGGCAATCAGCCCCAGCATTTT. This translates into CASSIFSAGNQPQHF.